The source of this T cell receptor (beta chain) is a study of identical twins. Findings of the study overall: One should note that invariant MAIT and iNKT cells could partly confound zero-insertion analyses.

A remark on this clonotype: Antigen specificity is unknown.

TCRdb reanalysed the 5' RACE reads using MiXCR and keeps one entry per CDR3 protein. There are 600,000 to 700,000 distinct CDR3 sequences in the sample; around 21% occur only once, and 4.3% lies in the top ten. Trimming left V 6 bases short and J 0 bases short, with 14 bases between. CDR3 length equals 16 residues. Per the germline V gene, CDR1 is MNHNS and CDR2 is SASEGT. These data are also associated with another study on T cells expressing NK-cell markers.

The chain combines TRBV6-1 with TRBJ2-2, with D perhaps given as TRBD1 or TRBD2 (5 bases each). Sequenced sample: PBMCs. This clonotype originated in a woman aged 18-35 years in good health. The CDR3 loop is CASRPAGTPNTGELFF. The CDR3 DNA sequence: TGTGCCAGCAGACCTGCCGGGACCCCGAACACCGGGGAGCTGTTTTTT.